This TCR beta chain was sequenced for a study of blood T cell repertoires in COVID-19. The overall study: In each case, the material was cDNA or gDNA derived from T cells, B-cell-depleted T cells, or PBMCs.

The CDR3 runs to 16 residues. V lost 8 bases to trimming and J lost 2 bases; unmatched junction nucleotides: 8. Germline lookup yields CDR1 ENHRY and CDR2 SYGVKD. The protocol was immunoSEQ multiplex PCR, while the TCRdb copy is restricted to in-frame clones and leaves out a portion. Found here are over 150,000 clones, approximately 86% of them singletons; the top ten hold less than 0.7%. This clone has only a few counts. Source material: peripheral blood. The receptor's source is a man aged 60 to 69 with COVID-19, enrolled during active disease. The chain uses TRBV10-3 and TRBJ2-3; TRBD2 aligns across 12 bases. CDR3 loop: CAIGEASGGVTDTQYF. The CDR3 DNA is TGTGCCATCGGGGAGGCTAGCGGGGGGGTCACAGATACGCAGTATTTT.